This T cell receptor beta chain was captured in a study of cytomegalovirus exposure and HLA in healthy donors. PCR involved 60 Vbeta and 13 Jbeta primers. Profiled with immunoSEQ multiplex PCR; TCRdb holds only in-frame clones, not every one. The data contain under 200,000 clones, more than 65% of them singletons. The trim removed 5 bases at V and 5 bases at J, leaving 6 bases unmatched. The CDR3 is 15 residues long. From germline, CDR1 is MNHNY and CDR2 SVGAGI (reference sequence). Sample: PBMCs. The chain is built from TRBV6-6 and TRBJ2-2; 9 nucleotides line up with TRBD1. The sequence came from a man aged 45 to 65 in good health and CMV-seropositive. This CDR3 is CASSPDRGGTGELFF. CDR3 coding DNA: TGTGCCAGCAGTCCGGACAGGGGAGGTACCGGGGAGCTGTTTTTT.